The 22 T cell receptor beta chains below come from one sample, sequenced in a study of tissue T cells after allogeneic stem cell transplantation. The data were produced by immunoSEQ multiplex PCR, yet TCRdb's version contains in-frame clones alone and is incomplete. The sample lists some 4,900 clones, roughly three quarters occurring once. This specimen was tissue from the colon, taken at autopsy. These receptors were collected from a female donor older than 55 with lung cancer.

V usage is TRBV6-5 and J usage is TRBJ1-2, with 9 bases identical to TRBD1. V was pared by 2 bases and J by 8 bases, with 6 bases of the junction left unmatched. The germline V gene encodes CDR1 MNHEY and CDR2 SVGAGI. CDR3 length: 14 residues. The CDR3 spells CASSYTRTGEGYTF. CDR3 nucleotide sequence: TGTGCCAGCAGTTACACGCGGACAGGGGAGGGCTACACCTTC.

The rearrangement joins TRBV2 to TRBJ1-1, with 7 bases that match TRBD1. This CDR3 region has 11 residues. V was pared by 4 bases and J by 8 bases, with 1 base of the junction left unmatched. Germline assignment: CDR1 SNHLY and CDR2 FYNNEI. The CDR3, as DNA: TGTGCCAGCAGTGTGGACAGGGAAGCTTTCTTT. Translating it yields CASSVDREAFF.

The V and J genes are TRBV7-2 and TRBJ2-3, with no clear D. V gave up 6 bases and J gave up 5 bases, with 9 bases separating them. The germline gives CDR1 SGHTA, CDR2 FQGNSA. The CDR3 sequence is 12 residues long. CDR3 sequence (DNA): TGTGCCAGCAGTCACCTCGGAGATACGCAGTATTTT. It yields the protein CASSHLGDTQYF. Full variable domain (rest looked up from reference TRBV7-2 and TRBJ2-3): GAGVSQSPSNKVTEKGKDVELRCDPISGHTALYWYRQSLGQGLEFLIYFQGNSAPDKSGLPSDRFSAERTGGSVSTLTIQRTQQEDSAVYLCASSHLGDTQYFGPGTRLTVL.

This sequence joins TRBV4-3 and TRBJ1-1; D unclear. Between the trimmed V and J ends, which lost 3 bases and 4 bases, there was a span of 15 bases. Germline V lookup: CDR1 LGHNA, CDR2 YSLEER. This CDR3 is built from 15 residues. CDR3 nucleotide sequence: TGCGCCAGCAGCCACTCCGTAGGGTTGGGCACTGAAGCTTTCTTT. This codes for CASSHSVGLGTEAFF.

V usage is TRBV3-1 (or the pseudogene TRBV3-2) and J usage is TRBJ1-6; no firm D call. V dropped 5 bases and J dropped 0 bases, with 11 bases sitting between them. The CDR3 length is 16 residues. Germline V CDR1 and CDR2: LGHDT, YNNKEL (reference sequence). In DNA, the CDR3 is TGTGCCAGCAGCGATCTCCTTAGCTCCTATAATTCACCCCTCCACTTT. Protein product: CASSDLLSSYNSPLHF.

The rearrangement joins TRBV30 to TRBJ2-1; D may correspond to TRBD1 or TRBD2 (5 bases each). CDR1 is GTSNPN and CDR2 is SVGIG in the germline V gene (reference sequence). The CDR3 sequence is 15 residues long. V lost 3 bases to trimming and J lost 9 bases, with 21 bases between them. CDR3 residues: CAWSQPGRTSGEQFF. The CDR3 DNA is TGTGCCTGGAGCCAGCCGGGACGCACTTCTGGTGAGCAGTTCTTC.

The chain recombines TRBV30 with TRBJ2-1; 8 bases match TRBD2. V trimming: 2 bases; J trimming: 15 bases; junction bases outside the gene matches: 9. Germline V gene lookup returns CDR1 GTSNPN and CDR2 SVGIG (reference sequence). This CDR3 spans 12 amino acids. The CDR3 protein is CAWSPGRAGRFF. The CDR3 coding sequence is TGTGCCTGGAGTCCCGGGAGGGCCGGTCGGTTCTTC. Supplemented by reference TRBV30 and TRBJ2-1, the full variable domain reads SQTIHQWPATLVQPVGSPLSLECTVEGTSNPNLYWYRQAAGRGLQLLFYSVGIGQISSEVPQNLSASRPQDRQFILSSKKLLLSDSGFYLCAWSPGRAGRFFGPGTRLTVL.

The V and J genes are TRBV18 and TRBJ1-5; the D is unclear. The V gene's germline CDR1 is KGHSH and CDR2 LQKENI. The CDR3 has 15 residues. V gave up 0 bases and J gave up 0 bases, with 6 bases separating them. This CDR3 is CASSPPGPSNQPQHF. For the CDR3, the DNA is TGTGCCAGCTCACCACCAGGGCCTAGCAATCAGCCCCAGCATTTT.

The genes are TRBV6-1 and TRBJ1-5, with D unclear. The germline V gene encodes CDR1 MNHNS and CDR2 SASEGT. The CDR3 is made up of 16 amino acids. Trimming pared 2 bases from V and 0 bases from J, leaving 11 bases between. The CDR3 sequence is CASSERREYSNQPQHF. DNA for the CDR3: TGTGCCAGCAGTGAAAGAAGAGAGTATAGCAATCAGCCCCAGCATTTT.

The chain uses TRBV12-5 and TRBJ2-4, with 8 nucleotides matching TRBD2. Per the germline V gene, CDR1 is LGHNT and CDR2 is FRNRAP. CDR3 length equals 13 residues. The trim removed 7 bases at V and 5 bases at J, leaving 4 bases unmatched. CDR3 sequence: CASARAGENIQYF. CDR3 DNA: TGTGCTAGTGCCCGAGCGGGGGAAAACATTCAGTACTTC.

V is TRBV7-2 and J is TRBJ2-3; TRBD2 might be the D (6 bases). Germline V gene lookup returns CDR1 SGHTA and CDR2 FQGNSA. The V end was cut by 1 base, the J end by 1 base, with 9 bases between. The CDR3 runs to 15 residues. The CDR3 spells CASSLVASGTDTQYF. The CDR3 region has the DNA TGTGCCAGCAGCTTAGTAGCTAGCGGCACAGATACGCAGTATTTT.

This clone came up once. The chain carries TRBV30 and TRBJ2-7; maybe TRBD2 (6 bases). Trimming removed 2 bases at V and 6 bases at J, with 14 bases between. CDR1 is GTSNPN and CDR2 is SVGIG in the germline V gene (reference sequence). This CDR3 spans 13 amino acids. The CDR3 protein is CAWSLGGIGEQYF. CDR3 coding DNA: TGTGCCTGGAGTCTCGGGGGTATTGGCGAGCAGTACTTC.

A few counts support this clone. The V and J genes are TRBV30 and TRBJ1-2; tentative D call: TRBD1 (5 bases). CDR1 is GTSNPN and CDR2 is SVGIG in the germline V gene (reference sequence). The CDR3 totals 16 residues. V gave up 0 bases and J gave up 6 bases, with 20 bases separating them. In DNA form, the CDR3 reads TGTGCCTGGAGTGTAGGGGACCCTCTAAGCGAACATGGCTACACCTTC. Its protein is CAWSVGDPLSEHGYTF.

J is TRBJ1-3 and V is TRBV6-5; perhaps TRBD1 as D (6 bases). Trimming removed 7 bases at V and 4 bases at J, with 14 bases between. Germline V lookup: CDR1 MNHEY, CDR2 SVGAGI. The CDR3 consists of 14 residues. CDR3 region: CASNPGTPGNTIYF. The CDR3 region has the DNA TGTGCCAGCAATCCCGGGACACCAGGAAACACCATATATTTT.

This clone was counted between two and nine times. The chain has TRBV6-6 and TRBJ2-3; D remains unclear. CDR3 size: 12 residues. The V and J ends lost 5 bases and 2 bases respectively, with 5 bases between them. CDR1 MNHNY and CDR2 SVGAGI come from the germline V gene (reference sequence). In nucleotides, the CDR3 is TGTGCCAGCAGTGACCACACAGATACGCAGTATTTT. This codes for CASSDHTDTQYF.

This clone is categorized as large. V gene TRBV7-2 combines with J gene TRBJ1-2; possible D gene TRBD1, 6 bases. The CDR3 has 17 amino acids. V lost 1 base and J lost 5, with 20 bases in between. Germline CDR1 SGHTA, CDR2 FQGNSA. CDR3 sequence reads: CASSLEGGGRRGYGYTF. The CDR3 DNA is TGTGCCAGCAGCTTAGAAGGTGGGGGCAGGAGGGGATATGGCTACACCTTC.

This chain joins TRBV11-3 and TRBJ2-3; the D gene is possibly TRBD1 (5 bases). Germline values: CDR1 SGHNT, CDR2 YENEEA. The CDR3 consists of 14 residues. Trimming removed 3 bases from V and 4 bases from J, with 11 bases in between. The DNA for the CDR3 is TGTGCCAGCAGCTTTTCTAGGGGTGCAGATACGCAGTATTTT. This codes for CASSFSRGADTQYF.

The chain uses TRBV7-2 and TRBJ1-3; D not certain. Per the germline V gene, CDR1 is SGHTA and CDR2 is FQGNSA. This CDR3 contains 11 residues. Trimming shortened V by 7 bases and J by 5 bases, and 6 bases separated the two germline ends. This chain's CDR3 is CASILRNTIYF. CDR3 bases: TGTGCCAGCATCCTACGAAACACCATATATTTT.

V and J are TRBV4-3 and TRBJ1-2; D call uncertain. The CDR3 consists of 14 residues. Germline CDR1 and CDR2: LGHNA and YSLEER. The V and J ends lost 1 base and 3 bases respectively, with 9 bases between them. In DNA, the CDR3 is TGCGCCAGCAGCCAAGTGGGCAGTGACTATGGCTACACCTTC. It is translated as CASSQVGSDYGYTF.

The chain joins TRBV4-3 to TRBJ2-2, with no clear D. The germline V gene has CDR1 LGHNA and CDR2 YSLEER. Trimming took 0 bases from V and 6 from J, leaving 8 bases between them. This CDR3 is 14 amino acids long. CDR3 sequence (DNA): TGCGCCAGCAGCCAAGATAGCTCCTCCGGGGAGCTGTTTTTT. Translation: CASSQDSSSGELFF.

The chain carries TRBV7-8 and TRBJ1-1; 7 nucleotides match TRBD1. The CDR3 runs to 14 residues. The V and J ends lost 5 bases and 4 bases, in that order; junction bases with no gene match: 7. The germline gives CDR1 SGHVS, CDR2 FQNEAQ. The CDR3 is CASSPWTGGTEAFF. CDR3 nucleotide sequence: TGTGCCAGCAGCCCCTGGACAGGTGGCACTGAAGCTTTCTTT.

The table lists this clone with a few counts. This rearrangement joins TRBV2 to TRBJ2-3; 7 bases align to TRBD1. CDR3 size: 14 residues. V dropped 6 bases and J dropped 4; count of bases not matched to a gene: 7. Per germline, CDR1 SNHLY and CDR2 FYNNEI. For the CDR3, the DNA is TGTGCCAGCAGCGCAACAGGGGTGGCAGATACGCAGTATTTT. Amino acids: CASSATGVADTQYF.